Here is one TCR beta chain with its context. Original processing notes: Reference gene primer amplification gave estimated nucleated cell counts. Clones were sequenced by immunoSEQ multiplex PCR, and TCRdb holds only the in-frame ones, with some missing. V and J calls and clone size are as listed in that table; D and trimming were resolved from the DNA. The sample has 250,000 or so clones, around nine tenths seen once. This CDR3 contains 16 residues. Germline V gene lookup returns CDR1 PRHDT and CDR2 FYEKMQ (reference sequence). Trimming cost V 5 bases and J 0 bases; bases outside gene matches: 7. This specimen comes from a study of blood T cell repertoires in COVID-19. Cohort 3 donors counted as recovered after two negative PCRs, clearance, or resolved symptoms.

The material sequenced was PBMCs or T cells enriched from blood (not recorded which). The gene calls are TRBV13 and TRBJ2-1, with 7 positions matching TRBD2. This clonotype originated in a young woman who had recovered from COVID-19. The CDR3 protein is CASSPLAGPSYNEQFF. In nucleotides, the CDR3 is TGTGCCAGCAGCCCATTAGCGGGTCCCTCCTACAATGAGCAGTTCTTC.